This T cell receptor (beta chain) was observed in a study of blood T cell repertoires in COVID-19. Study background: PBMCs, B-cell-depleted T cells, or T cells provided the cDNA or gDNA that made up the material.

CDR3 length equals 16 residues. The V and J ends lost 0 bases and 4 bases respectively, with 15 bases between them. Per the germline V gene, CDR1 is LGHNA and CDR2 is YSLEER. How the authors handled the data: For nucleated cells, counts were estimated from reference gene primer amplification. Measured with immunoSEQ multiplex PCR; TCRdb has only the in-frame clones, and not every one. V and J calls and clone size are given by that table; D and trimming were obtained from the DNA. The sample consists of under 200,000 clones, 60% to 85% of them appearing once. The sequence came from a man aged 60 to 69 with acute or convalescent COVID-19. The chain combines TRBV4-3 with TRBJ1-2; a possible D gene is TRBD1 (5 bases). Sequencing was done on a sample of peripheral blood. The CDR3 DNA reads as TGCGCCAGCAGCCAAGAGGCAGGGAAGATGGGCTATGGCTACACCTTC. Translating gives CASSQEAGKMGYGYTF.